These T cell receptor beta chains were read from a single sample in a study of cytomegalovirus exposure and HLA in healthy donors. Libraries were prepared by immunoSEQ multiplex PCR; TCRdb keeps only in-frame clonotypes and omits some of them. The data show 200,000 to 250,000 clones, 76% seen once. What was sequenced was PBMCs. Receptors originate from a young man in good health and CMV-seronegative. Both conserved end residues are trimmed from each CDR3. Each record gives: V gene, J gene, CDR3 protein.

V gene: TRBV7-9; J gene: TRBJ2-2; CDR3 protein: ASSLGGLAGEAGELF
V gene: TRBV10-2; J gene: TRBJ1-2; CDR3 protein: ASSEVRVGGYT
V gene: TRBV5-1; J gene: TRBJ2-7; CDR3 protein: ASSWTGIYEQY
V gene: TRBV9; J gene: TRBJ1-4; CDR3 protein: ASNVGPLNEKLF
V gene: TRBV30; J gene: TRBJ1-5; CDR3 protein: AWSVLGGNQPQH
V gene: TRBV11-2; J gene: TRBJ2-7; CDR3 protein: ASSLVAGAYEQY
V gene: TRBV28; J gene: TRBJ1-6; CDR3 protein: ASSPMRNSPLH
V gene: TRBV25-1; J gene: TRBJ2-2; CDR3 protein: ASRRPGLAITGELF
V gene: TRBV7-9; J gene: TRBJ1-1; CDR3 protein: SSSLDRGAAF
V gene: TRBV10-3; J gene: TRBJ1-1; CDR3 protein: AIRGQGMGTEAF
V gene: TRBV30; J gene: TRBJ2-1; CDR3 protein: AWSLGGNEQF
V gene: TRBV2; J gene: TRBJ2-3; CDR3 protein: ASSDSFTDTQY
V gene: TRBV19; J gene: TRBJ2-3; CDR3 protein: ASRGLAGDTQY
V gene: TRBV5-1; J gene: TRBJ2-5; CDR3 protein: ASSLETGLLETQY
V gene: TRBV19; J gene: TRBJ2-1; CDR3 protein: ASSMVQGAGLDEQF
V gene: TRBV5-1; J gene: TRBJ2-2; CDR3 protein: ASSLVSGANTGELF
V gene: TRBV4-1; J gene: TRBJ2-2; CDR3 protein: ASSQDRENTGELF
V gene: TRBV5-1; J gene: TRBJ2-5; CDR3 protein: ASSSGQGGQETQY
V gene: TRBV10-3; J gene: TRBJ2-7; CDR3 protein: AISERTSGGSYEQY
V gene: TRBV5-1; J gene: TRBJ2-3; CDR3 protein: ASSPQGAQDTQY
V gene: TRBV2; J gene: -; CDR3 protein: ASTPGQPYEQY
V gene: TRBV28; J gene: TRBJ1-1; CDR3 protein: ASSGAGRWNEAF
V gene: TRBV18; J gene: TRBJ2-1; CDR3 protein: ASSPPLRDRDHNEQF
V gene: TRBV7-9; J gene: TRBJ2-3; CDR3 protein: ASSLAPSGRRVVTDTQY
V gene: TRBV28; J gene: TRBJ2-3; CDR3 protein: ASSLRGLE
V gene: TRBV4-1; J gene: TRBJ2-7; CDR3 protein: ASSQEPGTGMGEQY
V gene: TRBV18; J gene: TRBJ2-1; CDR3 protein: ASSPPPGYNEQF
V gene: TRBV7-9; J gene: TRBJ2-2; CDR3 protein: ASSSRLKAGENTGELF
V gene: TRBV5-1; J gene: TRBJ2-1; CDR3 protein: ASSSQGGDEQF
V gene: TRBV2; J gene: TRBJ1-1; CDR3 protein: ASRRKGQANTEAF
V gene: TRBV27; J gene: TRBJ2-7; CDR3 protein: ASSLGTGAEQY
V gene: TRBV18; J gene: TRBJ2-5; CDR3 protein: ASSPPTGETQY
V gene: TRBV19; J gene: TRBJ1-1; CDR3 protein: ASIRTGGYTEAF